This T cell receptor beta chain emerged from a study of cytotoxic CD8 clonotypes in ibrutinib-treated CLL. Study-level findings and limits: Public clonotypes, found uncommonly, either contracted or stayed stable on treatment. At ibrutinib response, clonality increased, and at progression it declined back toward baseline.

Profiling relied on immunoSEQ multiplex PCR, and the TCRdb table lists in-frame clones only, not all of them. Here the sample spans approximately 150,000 clones, approximately 75% being singletons. After removal of 8 bases from V and 6 bases from J, the junction contained 6 bases not matched to a gene. CDR1 and CDR2 (germline): MDHEN, SYDVKM. The CDR3 extends over 13 amino acids. This clone was picked up a small number of times. What it binds is not known. This TCR was sampled from a human donor with chronic lymphocytic leukemia. The source material was PBMCs, sampled after 12 months of ibrutinib treatment. This chain joins TRBV28 and TRBJ2-7; 11 bases fit TRBD1. DNA for the CDR3: TGTGCCAGCGCATCGGGACAGGGGGGCGAGCAGTACTTC. This translates into CASASGQGGEQYF. The variable domain in full, completed from reference TRBV28 and TRBJ2-7, reads DVKVTQSSRYLVKRTGEKVFLECVQDMDHENMFWYRQDPGLGLRLIYFSYDVKMKEKGDIPEGYSVSREKKERFSLILESASTNQTSMYLCASASGQGGEQYFGPGTRLTVT.